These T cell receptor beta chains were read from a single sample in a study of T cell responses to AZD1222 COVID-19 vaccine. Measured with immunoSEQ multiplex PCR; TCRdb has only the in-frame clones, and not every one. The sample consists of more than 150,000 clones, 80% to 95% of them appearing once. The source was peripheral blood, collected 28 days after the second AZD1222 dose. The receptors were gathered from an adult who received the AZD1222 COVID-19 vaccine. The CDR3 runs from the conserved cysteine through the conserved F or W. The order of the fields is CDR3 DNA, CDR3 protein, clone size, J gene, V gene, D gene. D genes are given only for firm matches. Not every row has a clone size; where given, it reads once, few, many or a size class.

DNA: TGCGCCAGCAGCATAAAAAAGGGGAATTTGGCTTTCTTT; CDR3: CASSIKKGNLAFF; size: few; J: TRBJ1-1; V: TRBV5-1; D: NA
DNA: TGTGCCAGCAGCGAGGGAGGGCTCTATGGCTACACCTTC; CDR3: CASSEGGLYGYTF; size: NA; J: TRBJ1-2; V: TRBV7-2; D: NA
DNA: TGCGCCAGCAGCCAAGTACAGGGGGCTGGCTATGGCTACACCTTC; CDR3: CASSQVQGAGYGYTF; size: NA; J: TRBJ1-2; V: TRBV4-1; D: TRBD1
DNA: TGTGCCAGCAGGATGATAGGTCAGCCCCAGCATTTT; CDR3: CASRMIGQPQHF; size: NA; J: TRBJ1-5; V: TRBV2; D: NA
DNA: TGTGCCAGCAGTCACCCGGGGACAGCTAATGAAAAACTGTTTTTT; CDR3: CASSHPGTANEKLFF; size: NA; J: TRBJ1-4; V: TRBV6-1; D: TRBD1
DNA: TGTGCCAGCAGCCCATCCGGGATTTCACCCCTCCACTTT; CDR3: CASSPSGISPLHF; size: NA; J: TRBJ1-6; V: TRBV9; D: NA
DNA: TGTGCCAGCTCACCGGGACCTCGTGAGCAGTTCTTC; CDR3: CASSPGPREQFF; size: NA; J: TRBJ2-1; V: TRBV18; D: NA
DNA: TGTGCCAGTAGACCACGGGGGAACACCGGGGAGCTGTTTTTT; CDR3: CASRPRGNTGELFF; size: NA; J: TRBJ2-2; V: TRBV19; D: NA
DNA: TGTGCCAGCAGTGAAAAGGGAGTAGCGGGGGGTTCTAGCACAGATACGCAGTATTTT; CDR3: CASSEKGVAGGSSTDTQYF; size: NA; J: TRBJ2-3; V: TRBV6-1; D: TRBD2
DNA: TGTGCCAGCACCCCCGGGGGTCCGAGCGCTGAAGCTTTCTTT; CDR3: CASTPGGPSAEAFF; size: NA; J: TRBJ1-1; V: TRBV6-6; D: NA
DNA: TGTGCCAGCAGCCTTAGGGGGTGGAACACTGAAGCTTTCTTT; CDR3: CASSLRGWNTEAFF; size: NA; J: TRBJ1-1; V: TRBV3-1/TRBV3-2; D: NA
DNA: TGTGCCAGCAGCTTAGTCGGGGGGACCTCCTACGAGCAGTACTTC; CDR3: CASSLVGGTSYEQYF; size: NA; J: TRBJ2-7; V: TRBV7-8; D: TRBD2
DNA: TGTGCCAGCAGCCTGGGACAGCGCACAGATACGCAGTATTTT; CDR3: CASSLGQRTDTQYF; size: NA; J: TRBJ2-3; V: TRBV7-9; D: TRBD1
DNA: TGTGCCAGCAGCGGGGGGGCAGGGAAGGACGAGCAGTACTTC; CDR3: CASSGGAGKDEQYF; size: NA; J: TRBJ2-7; V: TRBV5-4; D: NA
DNA: TGTGCCAGCAGTTACGGGAGGATCTCAGAAAAACTGTTTTTT; CDR3: CASSYGRISEKLFF; size: once; J: TRBJ1-4; V: TRBV6-5; D: NA
DNA: TGTGCCAGCAGTAGGGGGCTTAGCACAGATACGCAGTATTTT; CDR3: CASSRGLSTDTQYF; size: medium-sized; J: TRBJ2-3; V: TRBV6-4; D: TRBD1
DNA: TGTGCCAGCAGTGCCAGCGGGGAGACCCAGTACTTC; CDR3: CASSASGETQYF; size: NA; J: TRBJ2-5; V: TRBV2; D: NA
DNA: TGTGCCAGCAGCCGGGGGGTCGATACGCAGTATTTT; CDR3: CASSRGVDTQYF; size: NA; J: TRBJ2-3; V: TRBV12-3/TRBV12-4; D: TRBD2
DNA: TGCGCCAGCAGCTTGGCAGGGACTGCCCTCTCTGGAAACACCATATATTTT; CDR3: CASSLAGTALSGNTIYF; size: NA; J: TRBJ1-3; V: TRBV5-1; D: NA
DNA: TGTGCCAGCAGTCTCAGACAGGCTTCGCCTAATTCACCCCTCCACTTT; CDR3: CASSLRQASPNSPLHF; size: once; J: TRBJ1-6; V: TRBV11-2; D: NA
DNA: TGCAGCGTTGATTTAGGACTGCAAAACATTCAGTACTTC; CDR3: CSVDLGLQNIQYF; size: NA; J: TRBJ2-4; V: TRBV29-1; D: NA
DNA: TGTGCCAGCAGTGGCGGACAGGCTAATTCACCCCTCCACTTT; CDR3: CASSGGQANSPLHF; size: NA; J: TRBJ1-6; V: TRBV3-1/TRBV3-2; D: TRBD1
DNA: TGTGCCAGCAGACCCACAGGGGACGGGAAGCAGTTCTTC; CDR3: CASRPTGDGKQFF; size: NA; J: TRBJ2-1; V: TRBV12-3/TRBV12-4; D: TRBD1
DNA: TGTGCCAGCACAAGTCTCGGGGCAGGGAAATCCTACGAGCAGTACTTC; CDR3: CASTSLGAGKSYEQYF; size: NA; J: TRBJ2-7; V: TRBV2; D: NA
DNA: TGTGCCAGCAGCCAACAGCGGGGGGGAACCTACAATGAGCAGTTCTTC; CDR3: CASSQQRGGTYNEQFF; size: NA; J: TRBJ2-1; V: TRBV3-1/TRBV3-2; D: TRBD2
DNA: TGTGCCAGCAGTGTTAGGGAAACCTATCGCTACACCTTC; CDR3: CASSVRETYRYTF; size: NA; J: TRBJ1-2; V: TRBV2; D: NA
DNA: TGTGCCAGCGGATTGAGACAGCCCTCCTCTAACTATGGCTACACCTTC; CDR3: CASGLRQPSSNYGYTF; size: NA; J: TRBJ1-2; V: TRBV2; D: NA
DNA: TGTGCCAGCAGCTCCCGACGGGGAGGGGCCGGCTACACCTTC; CDR3: CASSSRRGGAGYTF; size: NA; J: TRBJ1-2; V: TRBV7-2; D: NA
DNA: TGTGCCAGCATGGGACACCGCACAGATACGCAGTATTTT; CDR3: CASMGHRTDTQYF; size: NA; J: TRBJ2-3; V: TRBV9; D: NA
DNA: TGTGCCAGTAGTATAGAGGGAAGGGGAGATACGCAGTATTTT; CDR3: CASSIEGRGDTQYF; size: NA; J: TRBJ2-3; V: TRBV19; D: NA
DNA: TGTGCCAGCAGTTTATACCCGGGCAATCAGCCCCAGCATTTT; CDR3: CASSLYPGNQPQHF; size: few; J: TRBJ1-5; V: TRBV28; D: NA
DNA: TGTGCCAGCAGTTTCGCGGGGGCGGGAGAGCAGTACTTC; CDR3: CASSFAGAGEQYF; size: NA; J: TRBJ2-7; V: TRBV28; D: NA
DNA: TGTGCCAGCAGCTTTGGCGGGGACTATTACAATGAGCAGTTCTTC; CDR3: CASSFGGDYYNEQFF; size: NA; J: TRBJ2-1; V: TRBV7-3; D: TRBD2
DNA: TGCGCCAGCAGCCCCAGGGGAGACTATGGCTACACCTTC; CDR3: CASSPRGDYGYTF; size: NA; J: TRBJ1-2; V: TRBV4-1; D: NA
DNA: TGTGCCAGCAGCGCCGACAGCTCCGTTTATGGCTACACCTTC; CDR3: CASSADSSVYGYTF; size: NA; J: TRBJ1-2; V: TRBV9; D: NA
DNA: TGCGCCAGCACCACATCCAGACAGGGGGGGAGCGGGGAGCTGTTTTTT; CDR3: CASTTSRQGGSGELFF; size: NA; J: TRBJ2-2; V: TRBV4-3; D: TRBD1
DNA: TGTGCCAGCAGCTCCCTAGCGGGAACGTCCTACAATGAGCAGTTCTTC; CDR3: CASSSLAGTSYNEQFF; size: NA; J: TRBJ2-1; V: TRBV5-5; D: TRBD2
DNA: TGTGCCAGCACCGCGGGGGTGACTGGGGCCAACGTCCTGACTTTC; CDR3: CASTAGVTGANVLTF; size: NA; J: TRBJ2-6; V: TRBV7-2; D: TRBD2
DNA: TGTGCCAGCACCCCAGGGGGTATAGCGGTCTACAATGAGCAGTTCTTC; CDR3: CASTPGGIAVYNEQFF; size: NA; J: TRBJ2-1; V: TRBV28; D: NA
DNA: TGCGCCAGCAGTGAGTCCTTTGGGGGCAGCGAGGAGACCCAGTACTTC; CDR3: CASSESFGGSEETQYF; size: NA; J: TRBJ2-5; V: TRBV10-1; D: NA
DNA: TGTGCCAGCACCCAGGGGGACAGAGCAAACTATGGCTACACCTTC; CDR3: CASTQGDRANYGYTF; size: NA; J: TRBJ1-2; V: TRBV6-5; D: TRBD1
DNA: TGTGCCAGCAGCCCGCCTCGGAGGGGCCTGAACACTGAAGCTTTCTTT; CDR3: CASSPPRRGLNTEAFF; size: NA; J: TRBJ1-1; V: TRBV6-6; D: NA
DNA: TGTGCCAGCAGCCCGGGACTAAAAGAGACCCAGTACTTC; CDR3: CASSPGLKETQYF; size: NA; J: TRBJ2-5; V: TRBV3-1/TRBV3-2; D: TRBD2
DNA: TGTGCCAGCAGCTTAGCTGGCCCCTCTGGGGCCAACGTCCTGACTTTC; CDR3: CASSLAGPSGANVLTF; size: NA; J: TRBJ2-6; V: TRBV7-6; D: NA
DNA: TGTGCCAGCAGCGGACCCGGGACAGGCTACGAGCAGTACTTC; CDR3: CASSGPGTGYEQYF; size: once; J: TRBJ2-7; V: TRBV7-9; D: TRBD1
DNA: TGTGCCAGCAGTTATGGACTAGATAAGACCCAGTACTTC; CDR3: CASSYGLDKTQYF; size: NA; J: TRBJ2-5; V: TRBV6-5; D: TRBD2
DNA: TGTGCCAGCAGCTTGCAAGACAGGAGCGACGAGCAGTACTTC; CDR3: CASSLQDRSDEQYF; size: NA; J: TRBJ2-7; V: TRBV11-2; D: NA
DNA: TGTGCCAGCAGTTTCCATCGGACCCCAGAGACCCAGTACTTC; CDR3: CASSFHRTPETQYF; size: NA; J: TRBJ2-5; V: TRBV28; D: NA
DNA: TGTGCCAGCAGTTTCCCTATAGCGGGAGACCAAGAGACCCAGTACTTC; CDR3: CASSFPIAGDQETQYF; size: NA; J: TRBJ2-5; V: TRBV28; D: TRBD2
DNA: TGTGCCAGCTCACCATTCCCGGGAGCTAGCCAAGAGACCCAGTACTTC; CDR3: CASSPFPGASQETQYF; size: NA; J: TRBJ2-5; V: TRBV18; D: NA
DNA: TGCGCCAGCAGTCCTCGGGCTAATGAAAAACTGTTTTTT; CDR3: CASSPRANEKLFF; size: NA; J: TRBJ1-4; V: TRBV10-1; D: NA
DNA: TGTGCCAGCACTCCCATGGGGGGGACTGAAGCTTTCTTT; CDR3: CASTPMGGTEAFF; size: once; J: TRBJ1-1; V: TRBV12-3/TRBV12-4; D: NA
DNA: TGTGCCAGCAGTTACTCTGGGCAGGGTGGGGAAAAACTGTTTTTT; CDR3: CASSYSGQGGEKLFF; size: NA; J: TRBJ1-4; V: TRBV6-5; D: NA
DNA: TGTGCCAGCAGCTTAGCGGGGGAACCCACAGATACGCAGTATTTT; CDR3: CASSLAGEPTDTQYF; size: NA; J: TRBJ2-3; V: TRBV7-2; D: NA
DNA: TGTGCCAGCAGACGGGGGGAATGGGAGACCCAGTACTTC; CDR3: CASRRGEWETQYF; size: NA; J: TRBJ2-5; V: TRBV12-3/TRBV12-4; D: TRBD2